This T cell receptor (beta chain) was recorded in a study of T cells in Graves' hyperthyroidism and ophthalmopathy. Uncontrolled infection, other autoimmune disease, pregnancy or lactation led to exclusion. TCR beta CDR3 sequences were amplified from RNA transcripts. The study used the HTBI primer set for a first-round RT-PCR of the TCR CDR3. MiXCR was run by TCRdb on the multiplex PCR reads, yielding one entry per CDR3 protein. The sample includes 650,000 to 800,000 distinct CDR3 sequences, roughly 45% of them seen just once. Germline CDR1 is SNHLY and CDR2 is FYNNEI. The CDR3 length is 16 residues. V dropped 4 bases and J dropped 0; count of bases not matched to a gene: 6. Ten or more counts support this clonotype. Its antigen is currently unknown. Findings of the study overall: Separation of ophthalmopathy from stable hyperthyroidism was achieved by a 13 V-J model. Within blood appeared most thyroid clonotypes that had expanded above 0.001. Before onset, ophthalmopathy was predicted by the model a median roughly 6.8 months earlier.

This receptor was obtained from an adult man with Graves' disease, either hyperthyroidism or ophthalmopathy (not recorded which). This chain joins TRBV2 and TRBJ1-3, with 7 bases matching TRBD1. Source material: peripheral blood or thyroid tissue (not recorded which). The chain's CDR3 is CASSVETGYSGNTIYF. The CDR3 DNA sequence: TGTGCCAGCAGTGTCGAGACAGGGTACTCTGGAAACACCATATATTTT.